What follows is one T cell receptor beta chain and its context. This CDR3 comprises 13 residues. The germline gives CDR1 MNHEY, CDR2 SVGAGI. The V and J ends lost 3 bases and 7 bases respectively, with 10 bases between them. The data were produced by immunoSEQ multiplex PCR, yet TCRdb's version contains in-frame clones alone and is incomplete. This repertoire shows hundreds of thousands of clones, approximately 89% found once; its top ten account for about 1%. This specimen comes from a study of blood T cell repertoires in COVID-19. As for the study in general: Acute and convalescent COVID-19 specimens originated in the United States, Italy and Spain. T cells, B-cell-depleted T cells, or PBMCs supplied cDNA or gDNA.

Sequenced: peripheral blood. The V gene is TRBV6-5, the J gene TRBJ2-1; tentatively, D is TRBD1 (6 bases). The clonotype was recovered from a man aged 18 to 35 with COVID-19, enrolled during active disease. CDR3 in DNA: TGTGCCAGCAGTTATCCCCAGGGGAATGAGCAGTTCTTC. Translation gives CASSYPQGNEQFF.